This T cell receptor (beta chain) was sequenced during a study of early T cells in non-severe SARS-CoV-2 infection. Whole-study context: Bulk RNA taken from unsorted whole blood was sequenced, leaving chains unpaired.

Trimming cost V 2 bases and J 0 bases; bases outside gene matches: 5. This CDR3 comprises 16 residues. Germline CDR1 and CDR2: MNHEY and SMNVEV (reference sequence). Individual cDNA molecules received unique molecular identifiers during library preparation. TCRdb reanalysed the 5' RACE reads using MiXCR and keeps one entry per CDR3 protein. Of tens of thousands of distinct CDR3 sequences listed, 10% to 15% are singletons. There are a few counts of this clonotype. The chain joins TRBV27 to TRBJ1-1; 8 nucleotides match TRBD1. This receptor was obtained from an adult who was a healthcare worker with PCR-confirmed SARS-CoV-2 infection or an uninfected control (not recorded which). Sequencing used whole blood. CDR3 in DNA: TGTGCCAGCAGTTTAAATAGGGACAGGTTGAACACTGAAGCTTTCTTT. Its translation is CASSLNRDRLNTEAFF.